This TCR beta chain came from a study of Ad26.COV2.S vaccination and SARS-CoV-2 variants. The sample's treatment: roughly 19 received Ad26.COV2.S at low or high dose, single or two shots; about 5 received placebo; per-sample allocation not given. After the first vaccine or placebo injection, samples were drawn on day 63. Concerning this clone: This specimen includes other DNA sequences encoding the same CDR3.

The CDR3 length is 13 residues. V lost 0 bases and J 2 bases, leaving 7 bases between the germline ends. Looked up from germline, CDR1 is GTSNPN and CDR2 is SVGIG (reference sequence). The method was immunoSEQ multiplex PCR; TCRdb's version includes in-frame clones alone and lacks a portion of them. The table has about 420,000 clones, approximately 88% seen once; the top ten hold 3.6%. The sequence derives from a person aged 18-60 years who received the Ad26.COV2.S COVID-19 vaccine or a placebo. The specimen was peripheral blood, collected in a trial of Ad26.COV2.S vaccine versus placebo. This rearrangement joins TRBV30 to TRBJ2-5; D may be TRBD1 (6 bases). The CDR3 loop is CAWSVRGQETQYF. CDR3 DNA: TGTGCCTGGAGTGTGAGGGGGCAAGAGACCCAGTACTTC.